This T cell receptor beta chain originates from a study of cytomegalovirus exposure and HLA in healthy donors. Study-level information: It was reported in a later analysis that the approximately 120 validation repertoires used the same platform as the approximately 620 first-cohort repertoires.

Germline assignment: CDR1 SGHNT and CDR2 YYREEE (reference sequence). CDR3 length: 14 residues. V shed 5 bases, J shed 4 bases, and the junction held 5 bases outside the gene matches. The protocol was immunoSEQ multiplex PCR, while the TCRdb copy is restricted to in-frame clones and leaves out a portion. This sample yields around 150,000 clones, of which approximately 89% are seen a single time; 0.55% to 0.8% belongs to the top ten. An approximately 120-subject validation cohort, separate from the 666-subject first cohort, supplied the donors. V is TRBV5-4 and J is TRBJ1-2; the match to TRBD1 covers 10 bases. Input material: PBMCs. The sequence was collected from a man aged 18 to 30 in good health and CMV-seronegative. The CDR3 coding sequence is TGTGCCAGCAGTTCCGGGACAGGGGTCTATGGCTACACCTTC. This encodes CASSSGTGVYGYTF.